The following is a T cell receptor (beta chain) sequence with its context. What it binds is unknown. The data belong to a study of cytomegalovirus exposure and HLA in healthy donors. Study context: Drawn from HLA-typed donors, tens of millions of unique TCRs were held in an early data release. Study results and caveats: A missense variant in DCLRE1C was later tied to TCR beta V- and J-gene trimming. A cluster of highly shared sequence variants was likely a sequencing artifact. The authors listed some 160 TCR beta chains as cytomegalovirus-associated.

PCR amplification relied on 60 Vbeta primers (plus 13 Jbeta primers). Assay: immunoSEQ multiplex PCR; the TCRdb copy retains only in-frame clones and omits some. This repertoire shows 100,000 or so clones, around 77% found once; its top ten account for roughly 9.6%. This CDR3 spans 15 amino acids. Germline CDR1 SGHVS, CDR2 FQNEAQ. V lost 5 bases, J lost 2 bases, and 13 bases lay in between. The sequencing sample was made of PBMCs. V is TRBV7-8 and J is TRBJ2-1; no definite D call. The sequence was obtained from a male donor in good health and CMV-seropositive. As DNA, the CDR3 is TGTGCCAGCAGCCTAGGCGGAAGCCCCTACAATGAGCAGTTCTTC. It yields the protein CASSLGGSPYNEQFF.